These 14 T cell receptor beta chains came from one sample sequenced in a study of identifying expanded T cells in peripheral blood. Clones were sequenced by immunoSEQ multiplex PCR, and TCRdb holds only the in-frame ones, with some missing. The repertoire holds roughly 86,000 clones, about 85% seen once, with 4% to 5.5% in the top ten. What was sequenced was blood. These receptors were obtained from a person aged 18 to 70 in good health.

The chain combines TRBV7-6 with TRBJ2-1; D ambiguous. CDR3 length: 15 amino acids. In germline, CDR1 is SGHVS, CDR2 FNYEAQ. The V and J ends lost 3 bases and 2 bases respectively, with 11 bases between them. The CDR3: CASSFGHGAYNEQFF. CDR3 in DNA: TGTGCCAGCAGCTTTGGGCACGGTGCCTACAATGAGCAGTTCTTC. The complete variable domain, with remaining parts taken from reference TRBV7-6 and TRBJ2-1, reads GAGVSQSPRYKVTKRGQDVALRCDPISGHVSLYWYRQALGQGPEFLTYFNYEAQQDKSGLPNDRFSAERPEGSISTLTIQRTEQRDSAMYRCASSFGHGAYNEQFFGPGTRLTVL.

As concerns this clone: A much larger clonotype is one base distant, so this may be a read error. This chain connects TRBV5-1 to TRBJ1-2; no firm D call. V was trimmed by 4 bases and J by 4 bases, leaving 11 bases between them. This CDR3 contains 13 residues. The germline CDR1 and CDR2 sequences are SGHRS and YFSETQ. CDR3 nucleotides: TGCGCCAGCAGCGAGGACGGAAGCTATGGCTACACCTTC. It yields the protein CASSEDGSYGYTF.

The gene calls are TRBV19 and TRBJ1-5; TRBD1 might be the D (5 bases). The CDR3 has 14 amino acids. Trimming took off 2 bases at V and 3 bases at J, with 8 bases between the two ends. Germline CDR1 reads LNHDA; CDR2 reads SQIVND (reference sequence). CDR3 region: CASSIQGYNQPQHF. The CDR3 DNA is TGTGCCAGTAGTATACAGGGATACAATCAGCCCCAGCATTTT. The full variable domain, rest sourced from reference TRBV19 and TRBJ1-5, is DGGITQSPKYLFRKEGQNVTLSCEQNLNHDAMYWYRQDPGQGLRLIYYSQIVNDFQKGDIAEGYSVSREKKESFPLTVTSAQKNPTAFYLCASSIQGYNQPQHFGDGTRLSIL.

V usage is TRBV2 and J usage is TRBJ1-1, with 7 nucleotides matching TRBD1. J was trimmed by 3 bases and V by 5 bases; bases with no gene match: 6. Germline V gives CDR1 SNHLY, CDR2 FYNNEI. This CDR3 is built from 14 residues. CDR3 sequence (DNA): TGTGCCAGCAGTTTTCGGACAGGCTACACTGAAGCTTTCTTT. It yields the protein CASSFRTGYTEAFF. Full variable domain (rest looked up from reference TRBV2 and TRBJ1-1): EPEVTQTPSHQVTQMGQEVILRCVPISNHLYFYWYRQILGQKVEFLVSFYNNEISEKSEIFDDQFSVERPDGSNFTLKIRSTKLEDSAMYFCASSFRTGYTEAFFGQGTRLTVV.

V and J are TRBV2 and TRBJ1-3, with 8 bases matching TRBD1. Germline CDR1 reads SNHLY; CDR2 reads FYNNEI. J gave up 7 bases and V 1 base, and 6 bases lay outside the gene matches. The CDR3 is made up of 15 amino acids. CDR3 loop: CASSEERTGRNTIYF. DNA for the CDR3: TGTGCCAGCAGTGAAGAAAGGACAGGGAGGAACACCATATATTTT.

This sequence joins TRBV23-1 and TRBJ1-1; D gene unclear. TRBV23-1 is flagged as an ORF with uncertain function. The CDR3 runs 17 residues. With 0 bases removed from V and 3 bases from J, the gap between germline ends came to 17 bases. The CDR3 sequence is CASSQSCAGGGDTEAFF. The CDR3 DNA reads TGCGCCAGCAGTCAATCGTGTGCAGGAGGTGGTGACACTGAAGCTTTCTTT.

The CDR3 DNA follows: TGTGCCACCTTATACCCGGGACAGGGGAATGGCTACACCTTC. It is translated as CATLYPGQGNGYTF. The chain is built from TRBV6-1 and TRBJ1-2, with TRBD1 matching 10 bases. The V gene's germline CDR1 is MNHNS and CDR2 SASEGT. This CDR3 has 14 amino acids. V gave up 10 bases and J gave up 6 bases; unmatched junction bases: 11.

CDR3 nucleotide sequence: TGTGCCGGAGACGCCGGGACTCCCGGATCCGAAGCTTTCTTT. Translating gives CAGDAGTPGSEAFF. The V gene is TRBV30, the J gene TRBJ1-1; a weak D match, TRBD1 (5 bases). This CDR3 spans 14 amino acids. Trimming pared 8 bases from V and 8 bases from J, leaving 24 bases between. The germline V gene has CDR1 GTSNPN and CDR2 SVGIG (reference sequence). The full variable domain, completed using reference TRBV30 and TRBJ1-1, is SQTIHQWPATLVQPVGSPLSLECTVEGTSNPNLYWYRQAAGRGLQLLFYSVGIGQISSEVPQNLSASRPQDRQFILSSKKLLLSDSGFYLCAGDAGTPGSEAFFGQGTRLTVV.

This chain joins TRBV7-2 and TRBJ1-6, with 7 bases that match TRBD1. Germline V gene lookup returns CDR1 SGHTA and CDR2 FQGNSA. This CDR3 region has 17 residues. V was pared by 5 bases and J by 0 bases, with 7 bases of the junction left unmatched. The CDR3 here is CASSPGQASSYNSPLHF. In DNA, the CDR3 is TGTGCCAGCAGCCCAGGACAGGCCAGCTCCTATAATTCACCCCTCCACTTT.

The CDR3 region has the DNA TGTGCCAGCAGCTTAGGGGGTACAGATACGCAGTATTTT. Amino acid sequence: CASSLGGTDTQYF. V usage is TRBV7-7 and J usage is TRBJ2-3; D call uncertain. Germline V gives CDR1 SSHAT, CDR2 FNYEAQ (reference sequence). The CDR3 runs to 13 residues. V was shortened by 1 base and J by 3 bases, with 5 bases between the two germline ends. The complete variable domain, with remaining parts taken from reference TRBV7-7 and TRBJ2-3, reads GAGVSQSPRYKVTKRGQDVTLRCDPISSHATLYWYQQALGQGPEFLTYFNYEAQPDKSGLPSDRFSAERPEGSISTLTIQRTEQRDSAMYRCASSLGGTDTQYFGPGTRLTVL.

This chain connects TRBV9 to TRBJ1-3; D uncertain. Germline CDR1 SGDLS, CDR2 YYNGEE. This CDR3 has 13 residues. With 3 bases removed from V and 4 bases from J, the gap between germline ends came to 8 bases. The CDR3 coding sequence is TGTGCCAGCAGCGAGGTCCCAGGAAACACCATATATTTT. Translation gives CASSEVPGNTIYF.

The chain joins TRBV18 to TRBJ1-6; no reliable D call. Germline V gene data show CDR1 as KGHSH and CDR2 as LQKENI. Deletions cut 5 bases from V and 0 bases from J, with 8 bases between. The CDR3 sequence is 15 residues long. In DNA form, the CDR3 reads TGTGCCAGCTCATACGAGAGCTCCTATAATTCACCCCTCCACTTT. Amino acids: CASSYESSYNSPLHF.

The chain has TRBV7-2 and TRBJ2-7; 8 bases are shared with TRBD2. The CDR3 contains 14 residues. Per germline, CDR1 SGHTA and CDR2 FQGNSA. V was pared by 1 base and J by 6 bases, with 5 bases of the junction left unmatched. Here the CDR3 DNA reads TGTGCCAGCAGCTTAGTCGGTAGCGGGGCCGAGCAGTACTTC. Translating it yields CASSLVGSGAEQYF.

CDR3 sequence reads: CASSLQGGLYEQYF. CDR3 coding DNA: TGCGCCAGCAGCTTACAGGGTGGACTCTACGAGCAGTACTTC. The V gene is TRBV5-1, the J gene TRBJ2-7; TRBD1 is a possible D gene (6 bases). V shed 2 bases and J shed 3 bases, with 12 bases lying between them. Germline loops: CDR1 SGHRS, CDR2 YFSETQ. The CDR3 loop spans 14 amino acids.